This T cell receptor beta chain emerged from a study of T cell responses to AZD1222 COVID-19 vaccine. On the study more broadly: Pooled samples include second doses given at about 4 or 12 weeks. Findings and limits, study-wide: The donors showed a predominance of white British ancestry and of females, with possible underestimation of clonal diversity. All repertoire sampling was performed exclusively after the peak T cell response. At baseline, seropositivity was found in only a handful of AZD1222 recipients.

In the case of this clone: Its specificity is not known. Its ends do not fully match the called genes, so a read error is possible.

From germline, CDR1 is GTSNPN and CDR2 SVGIG (reference sequence). CDR3 length: 13 amino acids. Sequenced by immunoSEQ multiplex PCR; TCRdb stores in-frame clones only, minus some. Of tens of thousands of clones detected, roughly 84% appear once; the ten largest clones hold about 9.4%. Sequencing used peripheral blood, obtained on day 0 of AZD1222 vaccination. This clonotype originated in an adult in good health. This chain connects TRBV30 to TRBJ1-2, with a tentative D call TRBD1 (6 bases). CDR3 coding DNA: TGTGCCTGGAGTGTACTAGGGGATACGGGACACATCTTC. Translated: CAWSVLGDTGHIF.